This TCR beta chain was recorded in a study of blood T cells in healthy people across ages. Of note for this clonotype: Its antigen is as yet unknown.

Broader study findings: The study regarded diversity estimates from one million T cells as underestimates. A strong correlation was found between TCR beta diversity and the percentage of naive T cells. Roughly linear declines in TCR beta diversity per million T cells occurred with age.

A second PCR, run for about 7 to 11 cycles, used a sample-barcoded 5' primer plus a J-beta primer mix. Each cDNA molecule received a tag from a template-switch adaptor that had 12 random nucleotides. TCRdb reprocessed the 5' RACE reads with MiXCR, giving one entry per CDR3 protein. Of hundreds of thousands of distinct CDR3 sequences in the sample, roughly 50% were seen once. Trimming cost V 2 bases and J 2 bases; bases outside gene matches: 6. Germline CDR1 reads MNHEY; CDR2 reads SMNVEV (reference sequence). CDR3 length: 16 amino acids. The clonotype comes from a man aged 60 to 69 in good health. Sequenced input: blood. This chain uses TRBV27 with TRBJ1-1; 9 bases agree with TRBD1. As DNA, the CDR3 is TGTGCCAGCAGTTTAAGGCCGGGACAGGGTAACACTGAAGCTTTCTTT. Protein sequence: CASSLRPGQGNTEAFF.